The sequence of this T cell receptor beta chain was determined in a study of HIV-infected patients and healthy controls. Overall study findings and caveats: The seeming recovery of the Gini index after therapy in HIV-infected patients vanished in size-matched data. Only sixteen HIV-infected individuals were processed, a major limit on how widely findings apply. Significant mean usage differences between HIV-infected patients and controls involved eight alpha and eight beta V genes.

Follow-up blood was drawn about 14 weeks, roughly three months, after antiretroviral therapy began. The repertoire came from unfractionated whole blood and reflected all unsorted peripheral T cells. Peripheral blood, approximately 2.6 ml, was drawn for RNA extraction. cDNA was made from approximately 0.55 ug RNA using alpha and beta constant primers. Separate chain-specific third strand synthesis with multiplexing indices produced the alpha and beta libraries. TCRdb itself ran the 5' RACE reads through MiXCR, one entry per CDR3 protein. The sample records some 20,000 distinct CDR3 sequences, 8.5% to 9% being singletons. With regard to this clonotype: The antigen remains unidentified.

The germline V gene encodes CDR1 DFQATT and CDR2 SNEGSKA (reference sequence). The CDR3 length is 15 residues. The ends were cut back, 6 bases at V and 2 bases at J, with 17 bases in the middle. The chain carries TRBV20-1 and TRBJ2-1; the D is unclear. Specimen: blood, collected during antiretroviral therapy. The receptor comes from an adult with HIV infection. This chain's CDR3 is CSAPPSARPYNEQFF. The CDR3 DNA is TGCAGTGCCCCCCCCTCCGCTCGCCCCTACAATGAGCAGTTCTTC.